The 17 T cell receptor beta chains listed next were all sequenced from one sample in a study of cytomegalovirus exposure and HLA in healthy donors. The data were produced by immunoSEQ multiplex PCR, yet TCRdb's version contains in-frame clones alone and is incomplete. This table holds fewer than 60,000 clones, around 93% found once. Sequences were obtained from PBMCs. The receptors originated from a woman under 30 in good health and CMV-seropositive.

The V and J genes are TRBV23-1 and TRBJ1-2; D might be TRBD1 (6 bases). TRBV23-1 falls under the ORF class, with uncertain function. V was pared by 0 bases and J by 4 bases, with 12 bases between. The CDR3 extends over 15 amino acids. The CDR3 DNA follows: TGCGCCAGCAGTCAATCGGGGGGGCAGGTCTATGGCTACACCTTC. Translating gives CASSQSGGQVYGYTF.

Notes on this clone: The sample has other DNA sequences that encode this CDR3 too. DNA of the CDR3: TGCAGCGTTGAGGGACAGGGATACACAGATACGCAGTATTTT. Its protein product is CSVEGQGYTDTQYF. The V gene is TRBV29-1, the J gene TRBJ2-3; 9 bases match TRBD1. Germline values: CDR1 SQVTM, CDR2 ANQGSEA. Unmatched junction bases numbered 3, after V lost 3 bases and J lost 2 bases. CDR3 length equals 14 residues.

V gene TRBV7-2 combines with J gene TRBJ2-1; tentatively, D is TRBD2 (5 bases). Germline-derived CDR1 and CDR2 are SGHTA and FQGNSA. Trimming cost V 1 base and J 6 bases, with 13 bases left between them. This CDR3 is 15 amino acids long. CDR3 sequence: CASSLESRGLNEQFF. The CDR3 region has the DNA TGTGCCAGCAGCTTAGAAAGTCGGGGTCTCAATGAGCAGTTCTTC.

This clone has a single count. The rearrangement uses TRBV9 and TRBJ2-1, with 12 bases fitting TRBD2. The V gene end was trimmed by 3 bases and the J gene end by 4 bases; junction bases not matched to a gene: 8. The CDR3 length is 17 residues. The V gene's germline CDR1 is SGDLS and CDR2 YYNGEE. CDR3 residues: CASSDRTSGALYNEQFF. For the CDR3, the DNA is TGTGCCAGCAGCGACCGGACTAGCGGGGCCCTATACAATGAGCAGTTCTTC.

V is TRBV5-6 and J is TRBJ2-7; 8 bases agree with TRBD2. V trimming: 6 bases; J trimming: 0 bases; junction bases outside the gene matches: 8. CDR1 and CDR2 from the germline V gene are SGHDT and YYEEEE. The CDR3 has 15 residues. The CDR3 DNA follows: TGTGCCAGCACCCAAACCGGGACTAGCTCCTACGAGCAGTACTTC. It codes for CASTQTGTSSYEQYF.

The V call is TRBV7-2, the J call TRBJ2-2; weak D call: TRBD2 (6 bases). CDR1 is SGHTA and CDR2 is FQGNSA in the germline V gene. The CDR3 is 15 amino acids. The V gene lost 5 bases and the J gene lost 4 bases, with 14 bases spanning the gap. CDR3 amino acids: CASSPPSAGTGELFF. The CDR3 bases are TGTGCCAGCAGCCCCCCTAGCGCAGGCACCGGGGAGCTGTTTTTT.

This clone was seen just once. The chain links TRBV19 to TRBJ2-3, with 8 bases that match TRBD1. This CDR3 spans 16 amino acids. Looked up from germline, CDR1 is LNHDA and CDR2 is SQIVND (reference sequence). V shed 4 bases and J 3 bases; nucleotides not matched to a gene: 9. The CDR3 sequence is CASSTNRQGRTDTQYF. In nucleotides, the CDR3 is TGTGCCAGTAGTACGAATCGACAGGGGAGGACAGATACGCAGTATTTT.

This clone was seen a single time. The gene calls are TRBV7-9 and TRBJ2-7; maybe TRBD1 (8 bases). The CDR3 has 16 residues. V lost 7 bases, J lost 2 bases, and 21 bases lay in between. In germline, CDR1 is SEHNR, CDR2 FQNEAQ (reference sequence). The CDR3 DNA reads TGTGCCAGCACCCCCGAAAACAGGGGGGGAGCCTACGAGCAGTACTTC. This codes for CASTPENRGGAYEQYF.

The chain recombines TRBV4-1 with TRBJ1-5; D might be TRBD1 (5 bases). CDR3 size: 16 residues. V gave up 2 bases and J gave up 4 bases, with 15 bases separating them. Germline CDR1 reads MGHRA; CDR2 reads YSYEKL. CDR3 loop: CASSQSPLGTNQPQHF. The CDR3 nucleotides are TGCGCCAGCAGCCAATCCCCCCTTGGGACTAATCAGCCCCAGCATTTT.

The gene calls are TRBV7-6 and TRBJ2-5; possibly TRBD1 for D (6 bases). Per the germline V gene, CDR1 is SGHVS and CDR2 is FNYEAQ. CDR3 length: 13 residues. The germline V and J ends were trimmed by 5 bases and 2 bases, with 9 bases remaining between them. The CDR3: CASSGRGQETQYF. The CDR3 DNA is TGTGCCAGCAGCGGCAGGGGACAAGAGACCCAGTACTTC.

V usage is TRBV6-4 and J usage is TRBJ2-3, with TRBD2 identical over 9 bases. The germline CDR1 and CDR2 sequences are MRHNA and SNTAGT. CDR3 size: 14 residues. V lost 5 bases to trimming and J lost 4 bases; unmatched junction nucleotides: 4. The CDR3 reads CASSPSGDADTQYF. In nucleotides, the CDR3 is TGTGCCAGCAGTCCTAGCGGGGACGCAGATACGCAGTATTTT.

This clone showed up just once. The chain recombines TRBV7-9 with TRBJ2-7; tentative D call: TRBD2 (6 bases). The CDR3 consists of 14 residues. Germline CDR1 reads SEHNR; CDR2 reads FQNEAQ (reference sequence). V was trimmed by 0 bases and J by 5 bases, leaving 11 bases between them. CDR3 sequence: CASSLAGGAHEQYF. The CDR3 nucleotides read TGTGCCAGCAGCTTAGCTGGAGGGGCGCACGAGCAGTACTTC. The full variable domain, its missing parts supplied by reference TRBV7-9 and TRBJ2-7, is DTGVSQNPRHKITKRGQNVTFRCDPISEHNRLYWYRQTLGQGPEFLTYFQNEAQLEKSRLLSDRFSAERPKGSFSTLEIQRTEQGDSAMYLCASSLAGGAHEQYFGPGTRLTVT.

The chain uses TRBV4-3 and TRBJ2-1, with TRBD2 matching over 8 bases. The CDR3 extends over 16 amino acids. V trimming: 0 bases; J trimming: 8 bases; junction bases outside the gene matches: 9. Germline assignment: CDR1 LGHNA and CDR2 YSLEER. CDR3 sequence (DNA): TGCGCCAGCAGCCAAGATCCGGGGGGGTTTCGTTATGAGCAGTTCTTC. It translates to CASSQDPGGFRYEQFF.

The gene calls are TRBV18 and TRBJ1-3; 7 bases are shared with TRBD1. The CDR3 covers 13 residues. Trimming cost V 8 bases and J 0 bases; bases outside gene matches: 1. Germline V gene data show CDR1 as KGHSH and CDR2 as LQKENI. In DNA form, the CDR3 reads TGTGCCAGCGGACAGGTCTCTGGAAACACCATATATTTT. Translated: CASGQVSGNTIYF.

V usage is TRBV7-3 and J usage is TRBJ2-1; 8 nucleotides align to TRBD2. Looked up from germline, CDR1 is SGHTA and CDR2 is FQGTGA. Germline trimming cut 6 bases from V and 0 bases from J; bases unmatched to any gene: 10. The CDR3 consists of 17 residues. The CDR3 DNA is TGTGCCAGCAGTCCAACTAGCGGACAGAGCTCCTACAATGAGCAGTTCTTC. It yields the protein CASSPTSGQSSYNEQFF.

This sequence joins TRBV6-1 and TRBJ1-4; D not resolved. CDR3 size: 14 residues. Trimming removed 2 bases at V and 3 bases at J, with 7 bases between. Germline values: CDR1 MNHNS, CDR2 SASEGT. The CDR3 DNA reads TGTGCCAGCAGTGAATTCTTATCTAATGAAAAACTGTTTTTT. It translates to CASSEFLSNEKLFF.

The chain joins TRBV5-1 to TRBJ1-2, with D possibly being TRBD1 (5 bases). V was shortened by 0 bases and J by 6 bases, with 9 bases between the two germline ends. The CDR3 length is 13 residues. Germline V gives CDR1 SGHRS, CDR2 YFSETQ. The CDR3 spells CASSLGSTDGYTF. The DNA for the CDR3 is TGCGCCAGCAGCTTGGGTTCGACAGATGGCTACACCTTC.